The rows below give T cell receptor beta chains drawn from one sample of a study of regulatory T cells in long-lasting Graves disease. Each CDR3 protein gets one entry after TCRdb re-called the multiplex PCR reads with MiXCR. The profile covers roughly 510,000 distinct CDR3 sequences, with 15% to 20% appearing a single time and around 11% taken by the ten largest. These data were likewise used in another study, on T cells in Graves' hyperthyroidism and ophthalmopathy.

The starting material was peripheral blood mononuclear cells (PBMCs), obtained at new diagnosis, from a patient treated with antithyroid drugs. The receptors here all came from a man between 18 and 35 years old with Graves disease. The CDR3 runs from the conserved cysteine through the conserved F or W. Each record gives: clone size, J gene, D gene, V gene, CDR3 DNA, CDR3 protein. A D gene is named only where the DNA matches it firmly. A row's size may be missing; if present it is once, few, many or a size class.

NA	TRBJ2-5	TRBD1	TRBV15	TGTGCCACCAGCAGTGACAGGGTCACCGAGACCCAGTACTTC	CATSSDRVTETQYF
NA	TRBJ2-7	TRBD2	TRBV12-5	TGTGCTAGTGGTTTGGTAACCAGCGGGACGGAGTTCATTTACGAGCAGTACTTC	CASGLVTSGTEFIYEQYF
few	TRBJ2-2	TRBD1	TRBV25-1	TGTGCCAGCAGTGAGATCCTAGGGACAGGGGGCCCCGGGGAGCTGTTTTTT	CASSEILGTGGPGELFF
many	TRBJ1-6	TRBD1	TRBV20-1	TGCAGCACCGCAGACAGGGGTGATTCACCCCTCCACTTT	CSTADRGDSPLHF
many	TRBJ2-5	TRBD1	TRBV28	TGTGCCAGCAGTGGACAGGGGGCCCAAGAGACCCAGTACTTC	CASSGQGAQETQYF
few	TRBJ2-5	TRBD2	TRBV7-8	TGTGCCAGCAGCTTGCGGGAGCTACGACAAGAGACCCAGTACTTC	CASSLRELRQETQYF
many	TRBJ2-5	TRBD2	TRBV6-1	TGTGCCAGCAGTAGATACCTAGCGGGAGCAGAGACCCAGTACTTC	CASSRYLAGAETQYF
many	TRBJ2-3	TRBD1	TRBV20-1	TGCAGTGCTCGGAATGGACAGGACTCCACAGATACGCAGTATTTT	CSARNGQDSTDTQYF
NA	TRBJ1-2	NA	TRBV20-1	TGCAGTGCTAGAGATCTCAAGGGATATGGCTACACCTTC	CSARDLKGYGYTF
NA	TRBJ2-3	NA	TRBV6-2/TRBV6-3	TGTGCCAGCGATAGGACCACAGATACGCAGTATTTT	CASDRTTDTQYF
NA	TRBJ1-2	NA	TRBV2	TGTGCCAGCAGTGAAATCTTATACGATGGCTACACCTTC	CASSEILYDGYTF
many	TRBJ2-4	TRBD1	TRBV28	TGTGCCAGCAGTTCTTGGCCCGGGGACAGTACAAAAAACATTCAGTACTTC	CASSSWPGDSTKNIQYF
few	TRBJ1-5	NA	TRBV20-1	TGCAGTGCTCTTCCCCAGTTCAATCAGCCCCAGCATTTT	CSALPQFNQPQHF
few	TRBJ1-1	TRBD1	TRBV27	TGTGCCAGCAGTGCCCGACAGGGGGCGAGTACTGAAGCTTTCTTT	CASSARQGASTEAFF
many	TRBJ2-1	TRBD2	TRBV15	TGTGCCACCAGCGTTAGCGGGAGGGCCTACAATGAGCAGTTCTTC	CATSVSGRAYNEQFF
many	TRBJ2-7	TRBD2	TRBV2	TGTGCCAGCACCTCCTCACGACTAGCGGGTCTCTCGGTATCGTACTTC	CASTSSRLAGLSVSYF
many	TRBJ2-3	TRBD2	TRBV12-3/TRBV12-4	TGTGCCAGCAGTTTAGAACGGGGGACTAGCGGGCTAGGAGGCACAGATACGCAGTATTTT	CASSLERGTSGLGGTDTQYF
NA	TRBJ2-2	NA	TRBV9	TGTGCCAGCAGCGTAGGGCAGATGTCCGGGGAGCTGTTTTTT	CASSVGQMSGELFF
many	TRBJ2-7	NA	TRBV12-3/TRBV12-4	TGTGCCAGCAGTTTAGCACGGTCCTCGGACGAGCAGTACTTC	CASSLARSSDEQYF
many	TRBJ2-7	NA	TRBV27	TGTGCCAGCAGTGGGACTCCCCGAGGGAGCGAGCAGTACTTC	CASSGTPRGSEQYF